This is a list of T cell receptor beta chains from one sample in a study of T cell responses to AZD1222 COVID-19 vaccine. Data came from immunoSEQ multiplex PCR; TCRdb stores just in-frame clones and leaves some out. The sample lists some 97,000 clones; 80% to 95% were seen once. Specimen: peripheral blood, collected on day 0 of AZD1222 vaccination. The receptors come from an adult in good health. Both conserved end residues are part of each CDR3. D genes are given only for firm matches. Some rows have no size entry. The others give once, few or many, or a class for an expanded clone.

J: TRBJ2-7; D: TRBD1; V: TRBV30; size: .; CDR3: CAWSVQGGPYEQYF; DNA: TGTGCCTGGAGTGTACAAGGGGGCCCCTACGAGCAGTACTTC
J: TRBJ1-6; D: .; V: TRBV5-1; size: .; CDR3: CASSLFGPGAANNSPLHF; DNA: TGCGCCAGCAGCTTGTTCGGACCGGGCGCGGCGAATAATTCACCCCTCCACTTT
J: TRBJ1-1; D: .; V: TRBV3-1/TRBV3-2; size: once; CDR3: CASSLGRVTEAFF; DNA: TGTGCCAGCAGCCTGGGGAGGGTAACTGAAGCTTTCTTT
J: TRBJ1-2; D: .; V: TRBV18; size: .; CDR3: CASSTEGIYYGYTF; DNA: TGTGCCAGCTCAACCGAGGGGATCTACTATGGCTACACCTTC
J: TRBJ1-6; D: .; V: TRBV2; size: .; CDR3: CASSESGDNSPLHF; DNA: TGTGCCAGCAGTGAGTCCGGGGATAATTCACCCCTCCACTTT
J: TRBJ2-2; D: TRBD2; V: TRBV9; size: .; CDR3: CASSVSSGRANTGELFF; DNA: TGTGCCAGCAGCGTAAGTAGCGGGAGAGCAAACACCGGGGAGCTGTTTTTT
J: TRBJ2-7; D: .; V: TRBV9; size: .; CDR3: CASSVDSEQYF; DNA: TGTGCCAGCAGCGTAGATTCCGAGCAGTACTTC
J: TRBJ1-3; D: TRBD1; V: TRBV9; size: .; CDR3: CASSVRGRGDTIYF; DNA: TGTGCCAGCAGCGTCAGGGGGCGCGGTGACACCATATATTTT
J: TRBJ2-7; D: .; V: TRBV12-3/TRBV12-4; size: once; CDR3: CASSPQVNEQYF; DNA: TGTGCCAGCAGCCCCCAGGTCAACGAGCAGTACTTC
J: TRBJ2-2; D: .; V: TRBV5-1; size: .; CDR3: CASSLDRPNTGELFF; DNA: TGCGCCAGCAGCTTGGACCGACCGAACACCGGGGAGCTGTTTTTT
J: TRBJ2-6; D: .; V: TRBV2; size: .; CDR3: CASSGDSGANVLTF; DNA: TGTGCCAGCAGTGGGGACTCTGGGGCCAACGTCCTGACTTTC
J: TRBJ2-7; D: TRBD2; V: TRBV28; size: .; CDR3: CAINPSVAGSYEQYF; DNA: TGTGCCATCAATCCAAGCGTAGCGGGAAGCTACGAGCAGTACTTC
J: TRBJ1-2; D: .; V: TRBV25-1; size: many; CDR3: CASSEFHLNYGYTF; DNA: TGTGCCAGCAGTGAATTCCACCTTAACTATGGCTACACCTTC
J: TRBJ2-1; D: TRBD2; V: TRBV7-9; size: .; CDR3: CASSLASGRAWEQFF; DNA: TGTGCCAGCAGCTTAGCTAGCGGGAGGGCCTGGGAGCAGTTCTTC
J: TRBJ2-7; D: TRBD2; V: TRBV5-1; size: .; CDR3: CASSPAPGGEAEQYF; DNA: TGCGCCAGCAGCCCGGCTCCGGGGGGTGAGGCCGAGCAGTACTTC
J: TRBJ1-4; D: .; V: TRBV5-1; size: .; CDR3: CASSLGGEPATNEKLFF; DNA: TGCGCCAGCAGCTTGGGAGGCGAACCGGCAACTAATGAAAAACTGTTTTTT
J: TRBJ2-5; D: TRBD2; V: TRBV4-2; size: .; CDR3: CASSQEGLLAGGLQYQETQYF; DNA: TGTGCCAGCAGCCAAGAGGGTCTTTTAGCGGGAGGGCTCCAGTACCAAGAGACCCAGTACTTC
J: TRBJ1-5; D: .; V: TRBV28; size: .; CDR3: CASSSPRDPQDPQHF; DNA: TGTGCCAGCAGTTCACCCCGGGACCCCCAGGACCCCCAGCATTTT
J: TRBJ1-1; D: TRBD1; V: TRBV11-3; size: once; CDR3: CASSSGTGNTEAFF; DNA: TGTGCCAGCAGTTCCGGGACAGGGAACACTGAAGCTTTCTTT
J: TRBJ1-1; D: .; V: TRBV5-6; size: .; CDR3: CASSLGGPRNTEAFF; DNA: TGTGCCAGCAGCTTGGGGGGCCCGAGGAACACTGAAGCTTTCTTT
J: TRBJ1-1; D: .; V: TRBV9; size: .; CDR3: CASSVGEGREAFF; DNA: TGTGCCAGCAGCGTAGGTGAGGGCCGTGAAGCTTTCTTT
J: TRBJ2-7; D: .; V: TRBV13; size: .; CDR3: CASSLEGRASDRRNYEQYF; DNA: TGTGCCAGCAGCTTAGAAGGCCGGGCCTCCGACAGGCGAAACTACGAGCAGTACTTC
J: TRBJ1-6; D: .; V: TRBV5-3; size: .; CDR3: CARSPGSAYRGSGNSPLHF; DNA: TGTGCCAGAAGCCCCGGTTCTGCTTATAGGGGCAGCGGTAATTCACCCCTCCACTTT
J: TRBJ2-5; D: TRBD2; V: TRBV19; size: .; CDR3: CASSTGGKTQYF; DNA: TGTGCCAGTAGCACCGGGGGGAAGACCCAGTACTTC
J: TRBJ1-5; D: .; V: TRBV3-1/TRBV3-2; size: .; CDR3: CASSQVWSENQPQHF; DNA: TGTGCCAGCAGCCAAGTCTGGTCGGAGAATCAGCCCCAGCATTTT
J: TRBJ1-1; D: .; V: TRBV29-1; size: .; CDR3: CSAPTGSNTEAFF; DNA: TGCAGCGCCCCAACAGGGTCGAACACTGAAGCTTTCTTT
J: TRBJ1-4; D: .; V: TRBV28; size: .; CDR3: CASLSRADEKLFF; DNA: TGTGCCAGCCTGTCCAGGGCGGATGAAAAACTGTTTTTT
J: TRBJ1-2; D: .; V: TRBV12-3/TRBV12-4; size: .; CDR3: CASNPDCGYTF; DNA: TGTGCCAGCAACCCGGACTGCGGCTACACCTTC
J: TRBJ2-1; D: TRBD1; V: TRBV29-1; size: .; CDR3: CSDRGVGYNEQFF; DNA: TGCAGCGACAGGGGGGTTGGCTACAATGAGCAGTTCTTC
J: TRBJ1-6; D: .; V: TRBV6-5; size: .; CDR3: CASSYGGYNSPLHF; DNA: TGTGCCAGCAGTTACGGGGGCTATAATTCACCCCTCCACTTT
J: TRBJ1-4; D: .; V: TRBV28; size: .; CDR3: CASSTQGGEKLFF; DNA: TGTGCCAGCAGTACCCAGGGAGGGGAAAAACTGTTTTTT
J: TRBJ2-7; D: TRBD1; V: TRBV5-1; size: .; CDR3: CASSYGQESYEQYF; DNA: TGCGCCAGCAGCTACGGACAGGAGTCATACGAGCAGTACTTC
J: TRBJ1-6; D: .; V: TRBV7-9; size: .; CDR3: CASSLGHDGSPLHF; DNA: TGTGCCAGCAGCTTAGGACACGACGGGTCACCCCTCCACTTT
J: TRBJ1-3; D: .; V: TRBV28; size: .; CDR3: CASRSQVWGARGTIYF; DNA: TGTGCCAGCAGGTCACAGGTGTGGGGCGCTCGGGGCACCATATATTTT
J: TRBJ1-1; D: .; V: TRBV15; size: .; CDR3: CATSRIGRTEAFF; DNA: TGTGCCACCAGCAGGATCGGTAGGACTGAAGCTTTCTTT
J: TRBJ2-7; D: .; V: TRBV2; size: .; CDR3: CASSEGKVPRYEQYF; DNA: TGTGCCAGCAGTGAGGGGAAAGTACCTCGTTACGAGCAGTACTTC
J: TRBJ1-4; D: .; V: TRBV28; size: .; CDR3: CASSTGRLSYNEKLFF; DNA: TGTGCCAGCAGTACGGGACGGCTTTCTTATAATGAAAAACTGTTTTTT